The 24 T cell receptor beta chains reported below all come from one sample, sequenced in a study of blood T cell repertoires in COVID-19. The protocol was immunoSEQ multiplex PCR, while the TCRdb copy is restricted to in-frame clones and leaves out a portion. Of about 250,000 clones listed, 70% to 90% are singletons. The sequencing input was peripheral blood. The receptors were gathered from a woman aged 40-49 years who had recovered from COVID-19.

The chain has TRBV21-1 and TRBJ2-3; TRBD2, the table's D call, was not compared with the DNA. TRBV21-1 is given as a pseudogene. The CDR3 has 14 amino acids. The CDR3 spells CASMGGRATDTQYF. The CDR3 coding sequence is TGTGCCAGCATGGGCGGGAGGGCCACAGATACGCAGTATTTT.

The rearrangement joins TRBV3-1 (or the pseudogene TRBV3-2) to TRBJ1-1; D possibly corresponds to TRBD1 (5 bases). The ends were cut back, 0 bases at V and 9 bases at J, with 8 bases in the middle. There are 12 residues in the CDR3. Per the germline V gene, CDR1 is LGHDT and CDR2 is YNNKEL (reference sequence). The CDR3 region has the DNA TGTGCCAGCAGCCAAGATCTGGGGCAAGCTTTCTTT. It encodes CASSQDLGQAFF.

The J gene is TRBJ1-1, the V gene TRBV7-8; D is unresolved. The V and J ends lost 5 bases and 0 bases respectively, with 10 bases between them. The CDR3 sequence is 14 residues long. The V gene's germline CDR1 is SGHVS and CDR2 FQNEAQ. The CDR3 reads CASSPPQMNTEAFF. CDR3 coding DNA: TGTGCCAGCAGCCCCCCCCAGATGAACACTGAAGCTTTCTTT.

A single count supports this clone. V gene TRBV11-2 combines with J gene TRBJ2-2; TRBD1 matches at 7 bases. Germline values: CDR1 SGHAT, CDR2 FQNNGV. J was trimmed by 0 bases and V by 7 bases; bases with no gene match: 11. This CDR3 is built from 17 residues. CDR3 sequence: CASTVLRGPTNTGELFF. CDR3 nucleotide sequence: TGTGCCAGCACCGTTCTAAGGGGGCCTACGAACACCGGGGAGCTGTTTTTT.

V and J are TRBV19 and TRBJ1-1; D remains ambiguous. Germline CDR1 reads LNHDA; CDR2 reads SQIVND (reference sequence). The V end lost 3 bases, the J end lost 4 bases, and 18 bases lay between the germline ends. This CDR3 comprises 16 residues. This CDR3 is CASSIPLGEWGTEAFF. CDR3 nucleotides: TGTGCCAGTAGTATTCCCCTCGGGGAATGGGGCACTGAAGCTTTCTTT. Drawing the rest from reference TRBV19 and TRBJ1-1, the complete variable domain is DGGITQSPKYLFRKEGQNVTLSCEQNLNHDAMYWYRQDPGQGLRLIYYSQIVNDFQKGDIAEGYSVSREKKESFPLTVTSAQKNPTAFYLCASSIPLGEWGTEAFFGQGTRLTVV.

J is TRBJ2-7 and V is TRBV7-2, with 8 bases identical to TRBD2. The CDR3 runs 16 residues. CDR1 is SGHTA and CDR2 is FQGNSA in the germline V gene. The ends lost 5 bases at V and 7 bases at J; junction bases unmatched: 16. CDR3 coding DNA: TGTGCCAGCAGCGCCCCCCTCGCGGGAGGACGTGGTGAGCAGTACTTC. Amino acid sequence: CASSAPLAGGRGEQYF.

The chain links TRBV7-9 to TRBJ1-4, with unresolved D. Germline loops: CDR1 SEHNR, CDR2 FQNEAQ (reference sequence). The CDR3 spans 12 residues. With 2 bases removed from V and 7 bases from J, the gap between germline ends came to 5 bases. Here the CDR3 reads CASSLTSEKLFF. The CDR3 DNA follows: TGTGCCAGCAGCTTAACCAGTGAAAAACTGTTTTTT.

V usage is TRBV6-5 and J usage is TRBJ2-1; a possible D gene is TRBD2 (6 bases). CDR1 and CDR2 from the germline V gene are MNHEY and SVGAGI. V lost 6 bases to trimming and J lost 9 bases, with 9 bases between them. The CDR3 has 11 amino acids. The CDR3: CASSGTSEQFF. DNA of the CDR3: TGTGCCAGCAGCGGGACTTCTGAGCAGTTCTTC.

This clone is a singleton in its sample. The rearrangement links TRBV6-2 or TRBV6-3 to TRBJ2-7, with D tentatively TRBD2 (6 bases). The CDR3 has 16 amino acids. Trimming left V 0 bases short and J 2 bases short, with 14 bases between. Germline V CDR1 and CDR2: MNHEY, SVGEGT. CDR3 sequence reads: CASSYSRGSEAYEQYV. CDR3 sequence (DNA): TGTGCCAGCAGTTACTCTCGGGGGAGTGAAGCCTACGAGCAGTACGTC.

The chain carries TRBV19 and TRBJ1-1; D is undetermined. CDR1 and CDR2 (germline): LNHDA, SQIVND (reference sequence). The CDR3 is 13 amino acids. Deletions cut 6 bases from V and 1 base from J, with 9 bases between. In DNA form, the CDR3 reads TGTGCCAGTAGGGGCAGCCCGAACACTGAAGCTTTCTTT. It encodes CASRGSPNTEAFF. The complete variable domain, with remaining parts taken from reference TRBV19 and TRBJ1-1, reads DGGITQSPKYLFRKEGQNVTLSCEQNLNHDAMYWYRQDPGQGLRLIYYSQIVNDFQKGDIAEGYSVSREKKESFPLTVTSAQKNPTAFYLCASRGSPNTEAFFGQGTRLTVV.

This rearrangement joins TRBV30 to TRBJ2-1; a weak D match, TRBD2 (6 bases). Trimming shortened V by 6 bases and J by 5 bases, and 14 bases separated the two germline ends. The CDR3 extends over 13 amino acids. The germline gives CDR1 GTSNPN, CDR2 SVGIG (reference sequence). CDR3: CACEYRGNNEQFF. CDR3 coding DNA: TGTGCCTGCGAATACCGGGGGAACAATGAGCAGTTCTTC.

The V gene is TRBV24-1, the J gene TRBJ2-6; 9 bases align to TRBD1. Germline loops: CDR1 KGHDR, CDR2 SFDVKD. The CDR3 consists of 20 residues. Germline trimming cut 9 bases from V and 3 bases from J; bases unmatched to any gene: 20. The DNA of the CDR3 is TGTGCCACCTCACCAACAGGGGGCGCACGAGGAGCTGGTGGGGCCAACGTCCTGACTTTC. This codes for CATSPTGGARGAGGANVLTF.

The V gene is TRBV9, the J gene TRBJ2-3, with D perhaps TRBD2 (6 bases). Between the trimmed V and J ends, which lost 2 bases and 5 bases, there was a span of 15 bases. CDR1 and CDR2 from the germline V gene are SGDLS and YYNGEE. The CDR3 spans 15 residues. The CDR3 DNA follows: TGTGCCAGCAGCGTTAAGGGGTGGCGGGAAGATACGCAGTATTTT. Its protein is CASSVKGWREDTQYF.

The genes are TRBV5-1 and TRBJ2-3, with D possibly being TRBD2 (6 bases). Per germline, CDR1 SGHRS and CDR2 YFSETQ. Trimming shortened V by 5 bases and J by 2 bases, and 12 bases separated the two germline ends. The CDR3 runs 14 residues. DNA for the CDR3: TGCGCCAGCAGAGGAGGGATCCCCACAGATACGCAGTATTTT. This translates into CASRGGIPTDTQYF.

J is TRBJ2-3 and V is TRBV7-9; 7 nucleotides agree with TRBD2. Germline loops: CDR1 SEHNR, CDR2 FQNEAQ (reference sequence). The CDR3 consists of 15 residues. V dropped 7 bases and J dropped 3; count of bases not matched to a gene: 10. The CDR3 reads CASTDWGGATDTQYF. In DNA, the CDR3 is TGTGCCAGCACCGATTGGGGAGGGGCAACAGATACGCAGTATTTT.

J is TRBJ1-2 and V is TRBV18; 9 bases align to TRBD1. Germline V lookup: CDR1 KGHSH, CDR2 LQKENI. The CDR3 runs 15 residues. The V and J ends lost 0 bases and 4 bases, in that order; junction bases with no gene match: 3. The CDR3 sequence is CASSPPVDRGYGYTF. For the CDR3, the DNA is TGTGCCAGCTCACCACCCGTGGACAGGGGCTATGGCTACACCTTC.

This clone was counted a single time. A junction end diverges from the germline sequence, so it may reflect a read error. The chain couples TRBV7-7 to TRBJ2-5; 13 bases line up with TRBD2. The germline V gene has CDR1 SSHAT and CDR2 FNYEAQ (reference sequence). The CDR3 length is 17 residues. DNA for the CDR3: TGTGCTAGCAGCTTAGGGCGACTAGCGGGAGGCGGGGAGACCCAGTACTTC. Translating gives CASSLGRLAGGGETQYF.

The chain recombines TRBV7-9 with TRBJ1-2; D is undetermined. This CDR3 is 14 amino acids long. V lost 3 bases, J lost 6 bases, and 14 bases lay in between. Germline V CDR1 and CDR2: SEHNR, FQNEAQ (reference sequence). The CDR3 DNA is TGTGCCAGCAGCTTTTCTCGGAGGGAAGATGGCTACACCTTC. Its protein product is CASSFSRREDGYTF.

This clone has only a few counts. The rearrangement uses TRBV21-1 and TRBJ1-1; the tabulated D call, TRBD1, remains unverified against the DNA. TRBV21-1 is shown as a pseudogene. The CDR3 spans 11 residues. The CDR3 here is CGRQGDTEAFF. The CDR3, as DNA: TGTGGCCGGCAGGGTGACACTGAAGCTTTCTTT.

This chain joins TRBV29-1 and TRBJ2-7; 7 bases map to TRBD1. Losses at the gene ends were 4 bases for V and 0 bases for J; bases not matched to a gene: 15. Germline V CDR1 and CDR2: SQVTM, ANQGSEA. CDR3 size: 17 residues. The CDR3 sequence: CSVALNLAGGPSYEQYF. The DNA of the CDR3 is TGCAGCGTTGCCCTAAACCTCGCAGGGGGTCCCTCCTACGAGCAGTACTTC.

A word on this clone: The same CDR3 also results from other DNA sequences found in this sample. This chain joins TRBV5-1 and TRBJ2-3; 7 bases are a match to TRBD1. V dropped 2 bases and J dropped 2; count of bases not matched to a gene: 5. CDR3 length: 15 amino acids. The germline gives CDR1 SGHRS, CDR2 YFSETQ. CDR3: CASSLRGLPTDTQYF. The CDR3 DNA sequence: TGCGCCAGCAGCTTAAGGGGGCTCCCCACAGATACGCAGTATTTT.

The DNA for the CDR3 is TGTGCCAGCAGCCCCCAGGTATCCTCCTACAATGAGCAGTTCTTC. Its protein is CASSPQVSSYNEQFF. The chain links TRBV7-8 to TRBJ2-1; D is undetermined. The CDR3 is 15 residues long. V lost 5 bases and J 0 bases, leaving 11 bases between the germline ends. Germline V gene lookup returns CDR1 SGHVS and CDR2 FQNEAQ.

This chain uses TRBV11-3 with TRBJ2-7; 8 nucleotides line up with TRBD1. In germline, CDR1 is SGHNT, CDR2 YENEEA. J was trimmed by 4 bases and V by 1 base; bases with no gene match: 6. The CDR3 has 15 amino acids. The CDR3 protein is CASSLVGTGIYEQYV. CDR3 sequence (DNA): TGTGCCAGCAGCTTAGTGGGGACAGGAATATACGAGCAGTACGTC.

The chain employs TRBV7-8 and TRBJ1-5; D unclear. CDR1 and CDR2 from the germline V gene are SGHVS and FQNEAQ. The CDR3 runs 14 residues. Trimming stripped 1 base from V and 7 bases from J, with 11 bases between. The CDR3 bases are TGTGCCAGCAGCTTAGGTTTCCCACGGCAGCCCCAGCATTTT. As protein: CASSLGFPRQPQHF.